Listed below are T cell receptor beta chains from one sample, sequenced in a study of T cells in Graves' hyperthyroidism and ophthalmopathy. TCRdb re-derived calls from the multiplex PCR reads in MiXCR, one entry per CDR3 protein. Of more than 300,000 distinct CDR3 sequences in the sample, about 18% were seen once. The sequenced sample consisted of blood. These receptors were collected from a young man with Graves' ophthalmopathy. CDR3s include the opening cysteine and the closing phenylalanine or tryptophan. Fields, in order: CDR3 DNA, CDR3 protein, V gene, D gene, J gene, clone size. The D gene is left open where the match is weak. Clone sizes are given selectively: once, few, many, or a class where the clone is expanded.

CDR3 DNA: TGTGCCAGCAGTTTCTCCAATTGGGGGCTAGCGGGGGGCCTGAGCTCCTACAATGAGCAGTTCTTC; CDR3 protein: CASSFSNWGLAGGLSSYNEQFF; V gene: TRBV12-3/TRBV12-4; D gene: TRBD2; J gene: TRBJ2-1; clone size: NA
CDR3 DNA: TGTGCCAGCAGGGGACAGTCGAACACTGAAGCTTTCTTT; CDR3 protein: CASRGQSNTEAFF; V gene: TRBV28; D gene: TRBD1; J gene: TRBJ1-1; clone size: many
CDR3 DNA: TGTGCCAGCAGCTACGGACAGGGACAAGAGACCCAGTACTTC; CDR3 protein: CASSYGQGQETQYF; V gene: TRBV7-9; D gene: TRBD1; J gene: TRBJ2-5; clone size: many
CDR3 DNA: TGTGCCAGCAGCTATGGGACTAGCGGGGGGGCCCAAGAGACCCAGTACTTC; CDR3 protein: CASSYGTSGGAQETQYF; V gene: TRBV11-2; D gene: TRBD2; J gene: TRBJ2-5; clone size: NA
CDR3 DNA: TGTGCCAGCTCACCCCAGGGGATGACTGAAGCTTTCTTT; CDR3 protein: CASSPQGMTEAFF; V gene: TRBV18; D gene: NA; J gene: TRBJ1-1; clone size: many
CDR3 DNA: TGCGCCAGCAGCCTTACCACTAGCCCAAACACCGGGGAGCTGTTTTTT; CDR3 protein: CASSLTTSPNTGELFF; V gene: TRBV5-1; D gene: NA; J gene: TRBJ2-2; clone size: many
CDR3 DNA: TGTGCCAGCACCTCCGGGGCCTCCTACGAGCAGTACTTC; CDR3 protein: CASTSGASYEQYF; V gene: TRBV27; D gene: NA; J gene: TRBJ2-7; clone size: many
CDR3 DNA: TGTGCCAGCAGCCAAGTGGCGGACGGCGCCTATGGCTACACCTTC; CDR3 protein: CASSQVADGAYGYTF; V gene: TRBV3-1; D gene: NA; J gene: TRBJ1-2; clone size: many
CDR3 DNA: TGCGCCAGCAGCTTGTCTCCGGGCAGAGAATACAATGAGCAGTTCTTC; CDR3 protein: CASSLSPGREYNEQFF; V gene: TRBV5-1; D gene: NA; J gene: TRBJ2-1; clone size: many
CDR3 DNA: TGTGCCATTGGCGGGGGGGGGCATCAGCCCCAGCATTTT; CDR3 protein: CAIGGGGHQPQHF; V gene: TRBV19; D gene: NA; J gene: TRBJ1-5; clone size: few
CDR3 DNA: TGCAGTGCTAGAGGGGGGGGGGGGTTTAGGGAGCAGTTCTTC; CDR3 protein: CSARGGGGFREQFF; V gene: TRBV20-1; D gene: TRBD2; J gene: TRBJ2-1; clone size: NA
CDR3 DNA: TGTGCCAGCAGTGCTTACCAAGGGGTAGAGACCCAGTACTTC; CDR3 protein: CASSAYQGVETQYF; V gene: TRBV25-1; D gene: NA; J gene: TRBJ2-5; clone size: NA
CDR3 DNA: TGTGCCAGCAGCCCCCCTAGCAGGGCCCACGAGCAGTACTTC; CDR3 protein: CASSPPSRAHEQYF; V gene: TRBV3-1; D gene: NA; J gene: TRBJ2-7; clone size: many
CDR3 DNA: TGTGCCAGCAGTTACTCCCCGGGTCACTACGAGCAGTACTTC; CDR3 protein: CASSYSPGHYEQYF; V gene: TRBV11-2; D gene: NA; J gene: TRBJ2-7; clone size: NA
CDR3 DNA: TGTGCCACCACAGGAGGGACTAGCGGCTCCAATGAGCAGTTCTTC; CDR3 protein: CATTGGTSGSNEQFF; V gene: TRBV24-1; D gene: TRBD2; J gene: TRBJ2-1; clone size: few
CDR3 DNA: TGTGCCACCACAGGGGGCACTGAAGCTTTCTTT; CDR3 protein: CATTGGTEAFF; V gene: TRBV27; D gene: TRBD1; J gene: TRBJ1-1; clone size: NA
CDR3 DNA: TGTGCCAGCAGCCCGGACGCCGGTGCTGGCTACACCTTC; CDR3 protein: CASSPDAGAGYTF; V gene: TRBV6-1; D gene: NA; J gene: TRBJ1-2; clone size: NA
CDR3 DNA: TGTGCCAGCAGCCAAGGACTTGGAAACACCATATATTTT; CDR3 protein: CASSQGLGNTIYF; V gene: TRBV3-1; D gene: NA; J gene: TRBJ1-3; clone size: many
CDR3 DNA: TGCGCCAGCTCGGACTCTCACGGGGCGAGGGGAGATACGCAGTATTTT; CDR3 protein: CASSDSHGARGDTQYF; V gene: TRBV5-1; D gene: NA; J gene: TRBJ2-3; clone size: NA
CDR3 DNA: TGTGCCAGCAGACGGGGGGGTAGCAAAGGGCCCCAGCATTTT; CDR3 protein: CASRRGGSKGPQHF; V gene: TRBV2; D gene: NA; J gene: TRBJ1-5; clone size: few
CDR3 DNA: TGTGCCACCAGCAGAGAAGCGGGGCAAGAGACCCAGTACTTC; CDR3 protein: CATSREAGQETQYF; V gene: TRBV15; D gene: TRBD2; J gene: TRBJ2-5; clone size: many
CDR3 DNA: TGCAGCGTTGAGGCGGGAGTCACAGATACGCAGTATTTT; CDR3 protein: CSVEAGVTDTQYF; V gene: TRBV29-1; D gene: TRBD2; J gene: TRBJ2-3; clone size: many
CDR3 DNA: TGCAGTCCTGGGCTGGCAGAAAGGCCTGAGCAGTTCTTC; CDR3 protein: CSPGLAERPEQFF; V gene: TRBV29-1; D gene: NA; J gene: TRBJ2-1; clone size: NA
CDR3 DNA: TGTGCCACCAGCGGAGACCGGACAGGCCCTGGGGCCAACGTCCTGACTTTC; CDR3 protein: CATSGDRTGPGANVLTF; V gene: TRBV15; D gene: TRBD1; J gene: TRBJ2-6; clone size: NA
CDR3 DNA: TGTGCCAGCAGCCGACCCACGGGAGCGTGGGATACGCAGTATTTT; CDR3 protein: CASSRPTGAWDTQYF; V gene: TRBV13; D gene: NA; J gene: TRBJ2-3; clone size: many
CDR3 DNA: TGTGCCAGCAGTGCGTTTAGCGGGGGGCGGGGTGAGCAGTTCTTC; CDR3 protein: CASSAFSGGRGEQFF; V gene: TRBV2; D gene: TRBD2; J gene: TRBJ2-1; clone size: NA
CDR3 DNA: TGTGCCAGCCGGGGGGGGCAAGGGGTTGGCTACACCTTC; CDR3 protein: CASRGGQGVGYTF; V gene: TRBV2; D gene: NA; J gene: TRBJ1-2; clone size: NA
CDR3 DNA: TGTGCCACCAGCAGGGGGAGGGGCGGCACTGAAGCTTTCTTT; CDR3 protein: CATSRGRGGTEAFF; V gene: TRBV15; D gene: NA; J gene: TRBJ1-1; clone size: many
CDR3 DNA: TGCAGTGCTAGAGACTACAGGGCAGGTAGCTCCTACGAGCAGTACTTC; CDR3 protein: CSARDYRAGSSYEQYF; V gene: TRBV20-1; D gene: NA; J gene: TRBJ2-7; clone size: many
CDR3 DNA: TGCGCCAGCAGTGTTACCCCCGGGGGGCGAGAGACCCAGTACTTC; CDR3 protein: CASSVTPGGRETQYF; V gene: TRBV10-1; D gene: NA; J gene: TRBJ2-5; clone size: NA
CDR3 DNA: TGTGCCAGCACCCTAAGGCAGGGGGCGCGTAATTCACCCCTCCACTTT; CDR3 protein: CASTLRQGARNSPLHF; V gene: TRBV6-1; D gene: TRBD1; J gene: TRBJ1-6; clone size: many
CDR3 DNA: TGTGCCAGCAGCCCTCGTGGCAGGGGGCCCGAGACCCAGTACTTC; CDR3 protein: CASSPRGRGPETQYF; V gene: TRBV3-1; D gene: TRBD1; J gene: TRBJ2-5; clone size: many
CDR3 DNA: TGTGCCAGCAGCTCCGGGACAGGGTTGACAGATACGCAGTATTTT; CDR3 protein: CASSSGTGLTDTQYF; V gene: TRBV7-9; D gene: TRBD1; J gene: TRBJ2-3; clone size: many
CDR3 DNA: TGTGCCACCAGTGACCGGACAGGGGGACTTGTTAATCAGCCCCAGCATTTT; CDR3 protein: CATSDRTGGLVNQPQHF; V gene: TRBV24-1; D gene: TRBD1; J gene: TRBJ1-5; clone size: NA
CDR3 DNA: TGCAGTGCCCCGGCGGGGGGCAATCAGCCCCAGCATTTT; CDR3 protein: CSAPAGGNQPQHF; V gene: TRBV20-1; D gene: NA; J gene: TRBJ1-5; clone size: many
CDR3 DNA: TGTGCCAGCAGTGACCTAGTCTACGAGCAGTACTTC; CDR3 protein: CASSDLVYEQYF; V gene: TRBV28; D gene: NA; J gene: TRBJ2-7; clone size: NA
CDR3 DNA: TGTGCCAGCAGCGTGACCTTACAGGATACGCAGTATTTT; CDR3 protein: CASSVTLQDTQYF; V gene: TRBV11-2; D gene: NA; J gene: TRBJ2-3; clone size: NA
CDR3 DNA: TGCAGCGTGATAGCCGGACAGTACAATGAGCAGTTCTTC; CDR3 protein: CSVIAGQYNEQFF; V gene: TRBV29-1; D gene: NA; J gene: TRBJ2-1; clone size: NA
CDR3 DNA: TGTGCCAGCAGTGCCGTTGGACAGGGGGCGGACGGCTACACCTTC; CDR3 protein: CASSAVGQGADGYTF; V gene: TRBV25-1; D gene: TRBD1; J gene: TRBJ1-2; clone size: NA
CDR3 DNA: TGTGCCAGCAGCCTTGAGCGCATAAAACCCTACGAGCAGTACTTC; CDR3 protein: CASSLERIKPYEQYF; V gene: TRBV12-3/TRBV12-4; D gene: NA; J gene: TRBJ2-7; clone size: many
CDR3 DNA: TGTGCCAGCAGGAGCGGACAGGTCAATCAGCCCCAGCATTTT; CDR3 protein: CASRSGQVNQPQHF; V gene: TRBV6-1; D gene: TRBD1; J gene: TRBJ1-5; clone size: few
CDR3 DNA: TGTGCCATCAGTGTTCAGACAGGGGCATACAATGAGCAGTTCTTC; CDR3 protein: CAISVQTGAYNEQFF; V gene: TRBV10-3; D gene: TRBD1; J gene: TRBJ2-1; clone size: many
CDR3 DNA: TGTGCCAGTAGTATCACTAGGAATGAGCAGTTCTTC; CDR3 protein: CASSITRNEQFF; V gene: TRBV19; D gene: NA; J gene: TRBJ2-1; clone size: NA
CDR3 DNA: TGTGCCAGCAGCCCTCTCGGAGGGGGTGGAAACACCATATATTTT; CDR3 protein: CASSPLGGGGNTIYF; V gene: TRBV14; D gene: NA; J gene: TRBJ1-3; clone size: few
CDR3 DNA: TGTGCCAGCAGTTACTCTGGGACAGGGGATTCACCCCTCCACTTT; CDR3 protein: CASSYSGTGDSPLHF; V gene: TRBV6-5; D gene: TRBD1; J gene: TRBJ1-6; clone size: NA
CDR3 DNA: TGTGCCAGCAGCCAAGTTCAGGCCCTCACCGGGGAGCTGTTTTTT; CDR3 protein: CASSQVQALTGELFF; V gene: TRBV14; D gene: NA; J gene: TRBJ2-2; clone size: NA
CDR3 DNA: TGTGCCAGCAGTCGTCGAGGCGGGGCGCGAACCGGGGAGCTGTTTTTT; CDR3 protein: CASSRRGGARTGELFF; V gene: TRBV6-2/TRBV6-3; D gene: NA; J gene: TRBJ2-2; clone size: NA
CDR3 DNA: TGCAGCGTTGAAAGGGGGCTCGGGTCCAACTATGGCTACACCTTC; CDR3 protein: CSVERGLGSNYGYTF; V gene: TRBV29-1; D gene: TRBD1; J gene: TRBJ1-2; clone size: NA
CDR3 DNA: TGTGCCAGCAGTGAAGTGGCAGGGGTGAACTACGAGCAGTACTTC; CDR3 protein: CASSEVAGVNYEQYF; V gene: TRBV6-1; D gene: NA; J gene: TRBJ2-7; clone size: many
CDR3 DNA: TGTGCCAGCGGGGGACAGGGTGAGGCTTTCTTT; CDR3 protein: CASGGQGEAFF; V gene: TRBV6-1; D gene: TRBD1; J gene: TRBJ1-1; clone size: few